The sequence of this T cell receptor beta chain was determined in a study of blood T cell repertoires in COVID-19. This clone has just a few counts. The protocol was immunoSEQ multiplex PCR, while the TCRdb copy is restricted to in-frame clones and leaves out a portion. The sample yields about 230,000 clones, about 80% seen once. The sequenced sample consisted of PBMCs or T cells enriched from blood (not recorded which). The origin of this receptor is a man in his sixties who had recovered from COVID-19.

CDR3 protein: CSASLSRVEGYTF. In DNA, the CDR3 is TGCAGCGCTTCGCTTAGCAGAGTGGAGGGCTACACCTTC. The gene calls are TRBV29-1 and TRBJ1-2; D is unresolved. The V and J ends lost 7 bases and 8 bases respectively, with 20 bases between them. The CDR3 length is 13 residues. Germline V lookup: CDR1 SQVTM, CDR2 ANQGSEA.